This T cell receptor beta chain was obtained from a study of shared clonotypes between healthy human individuals. Evenly divided among several immunoSEQ plates was the genomic DNA of each subset. Assay used: immunoSEQ multiplex PCR; TCRdb lists only in-frame clones, some missing. Among approximately 530,000 clones listed, about 96% were seen once. The CDR3 extends over 9 amino acids. Germline CDR1 and CDR2: LNHDA and SQIVND (reference sequence). Trimming removed 8 bases from V and 7 bases from J, with 4 bases in between. The chain employs TRBV19 and TRBJ2-3; no firm D call. The sequenced sample consisted of naive CD4+ T cells sorted from blood. The subset is: CD45RA+ positively selected. This receptor was identified in a woman aged 25 to 39 in good health. CDR3 DNA: TGTGCCAGTCCAAATACGCAGTATTTT. It specifies CASPNTQYF.